A selection of T cell receptor beta chains follows, all from one sample in a study of breast tumors, draining lymph nodes, adjacent tissues. In TCRdb, the multiplex PCR reads were re-called with MiXCR into one record per CDR3 protein. This sample has 180,000 or so distinct CDR3 sequences; approximately 30% occur once, and the top ten carry approximately 3.9%. The sequenced sample consisted of axillary lymph node tissue. Source of these receptors: a female donor with breast cancer. Some clones in this sample may be carry-over from other donors' samples. The CDR3 runs from the conserved cysteine through the conserved F or W. Fields, in order: CDR3 length, V gene, J gene, clone size, D gene, CDR3 protein, CDR3 DNA. The D gene is left open where the match is weak. Clone sizes are given selectively: once, few, many, or a class where the clone is expanded.

12	TRBV20-1	TRBJ1-2	.	.	CSAEATVNGYTF	TGCAGTGCTGAGGCGACAGTCAATGGCTACACCTTC
15	TRBV11-1	TRBJ1-4	.	TRBD1	CASSLADRGGEKLFF	TGTGCCAGCAGCTTAGCGGACAGGGGCGGTGAAAAACTGTTTTTT
10	TRBV19	TRBJ2-7	.	.	CARVTHEQYF	TGTGCCAGAGTAACCCACGAGCAGTACTTC
15	TRBV9	TRBJ2-3	.	TRBD2	CARAILAGSTDTQYF	TGTGCTAGAGCGATTTTAGCGGGAAGCACAGATACGCAGTATTTT
13	TRBV20-1	TRBJ1-6	many	.	CSARVGIGSPLHF	TGCAGTGCTAGAGTAGGGATCGGCTCACCCCTCCACTTT
12	TRBV3-1	TRBJ1-6	many	.	CASSQDRIPLHF	TGTGCCAGCAGCCAAGACAGAATCCCCCTCCACTTT
15	TRBV5-1	TRBJ2-5	many	.	CASSGGTTTTETQYF	TGCGCCAGCAGCGGAGGGACAACCACCACGGAGACCCAGTACTTC
17	TRBV14	TRBJ2-7	.	.	CASSQDRGGLSSYEQYF	TGTGCCAGCAGCCAAGATCGGGGAGGACTAAGCTCCTACGAGCAGTACTTC
15	TRBV12-3/TRBV12-4	TRBJ2-5	many	.	CASRSTGRRGETQYF	TGTGCCAGCAGGTCTACGGGACGGAGAGGAGAGACCCAGTACTTC
16	TRBV6-1	TRBJ2-3	many	TRBD2	CASILGLAGSTDTQYF	TGTGCCAGCATCCTTGGACTAGCGGGATCTACAGATACGCAGTATTTT
16	TRBV7-9	TRBJ1-4	many	.	CASSSDYREANEKLFF	TGTGCCAGCAGCTCCGATTACAGGGAAGCGAATGAAAAACTGTTTTTT
14	TRBV11-2	TRBJ2-5	many	.	CAGSLVAGPETQYF	TGTGCCGGCAGCTTAGTGGCAGGGCCAGAGACCCAGTACTTC
11	TRBV29-1	TRBJ2-1	.	.	CSVGHNNEQFF	TGCAGCGTCGGACACAACAATGAGCAGTTCTTC
15	TRBV28	TRBJ2-7	.	.	CASSQPRFSSYEQYF	TGTGCCAGCAGTCAACCGCGATTTAGCTCCTACGAGCAGTACTTC
15	TRBV10-3	TRBJ2-3	.	TRBD2	CAISEGLAPTDTQYF	TGTGCCATCAGTGAGGGACTAGCACCCACAGATACGCAGTATTTT
16	TRBV7-6	TRBJ2-7	many	TRBD2	CASSTDPAGLLDEQYF	TGTGCCAGCAGCACCGATCCCGCGGGACTACTGGACGAGCAGTACTTC
13	TRBV9	TRBJ1-5	.	.	CASRGTGNQPRHF	TGTGCCAGCAGGGGGACTGGCAACCAGCCCCGGCATTTT
14	TRBV27	TRBJ1-4	few	TRBD1	CASGMTGEFEKLFF	TGTGCCAGCGGTATGACAGGGGAGTTTGAAAAACTGTTTTTT
15	TRBV28	TRBJ2-4	.	.	CASSPTGLAKNIQYF	TGTGCCAGCAGTCCCACAGGACTCGCCAAAAACATTCAGTACTTC
15	TRBV19	TRBJ1-5	.	.	CASNTVQEKDQPQHF	TGTGCCAGTAATACCGTACAGGAGAAAGATCAGCCCCAGCATTTT
11	TRBV19	TRBJ1-4	.	.	CASRNTGKLFF	TGTGCCAGTAGGAACACGGGAAAACTGTTTTTT
12	TRBV3-1	TRBJ2-1	many	.	CASSQSGNEQFF	TGTGCCAGCAGCCAATCGGGCAATGAGCAGTTCTTC
17	TRBV12-3/TRBV12-4	TRBJ1-3	many	.	CASSFWGGETSGNTIYF	TGTGCCAGCAGTTTTTGGGGAGGGGAAACATCTGGAAACACCATATATTTT
17	TRBV7-3	TRBJ2-7	.	TRBD1	CASSLTRAGTGGNEQYF	TGTGCTAGCAGCTTAACGCGGGCTGGGACAGGGGGCAATGAGCAGTACTTC
17	TRBV24-1	TRBJ2-1	many	.	CATSDRIPFAGANEQFF	TGTGCCACCAGTGATCGGATCCCCTTTGCGGGGGCGAATGAGCAGTTCTTC
12	TRBV29-1	TRBJ2-5	many	.	CSARVDQETQYF	TGCAGCGCTCGAGTGGACCAAGAGACCCAGTACTTC
19	TRBV7-9	TRBJ2-3	.	.	CASSPYPPWSGGWADTQYF	TGTGCCAGCAGCCCATATCCTCCTTGGAGTGGGGGGTGGGCAGATACGCAGTATTTT
16	TRBV7-2	TRBJ2-1	.	.	CASSLEAVSSCNEQFF	TGTGCCAGCAGCTTAGAGGCGGTTAGTTCCTGCAATGAGCAGTTCTTC
15	TRBV27	TRBJ1-5	many	.	CASSTSLGSDQPQHF	TGTGCCAGCAGTACCTCCCTTGGATCAGATCAGCCCCAGCATTTT
16	TRBV5-1	TRBJ2-1	many	.	CASSLVGGTSYNEQFF	TGCGCCAGCAGCTTGGTGGGCGGGACCTCCTACAATGAGCAGTTCTTC
15	TRBV18	TRBJ2-3	many	.	CASSPSASPGDTQYF	TGTGCCAGCTCACCGTCGGCTAGCCCAGGAGATACGCAGTATTTT
14	TRBV18	TRBJ2-7	many	.	CASSPGPPGYEQYF	TGTGCCAGCTCACCGGGACCACCGGGCTACGAGCAGTACTTC
12	TRBV10-3	TRBJ2-3	.	.	CAAPSNTDTQYF	TGTGCCGCTCCTTCAAACACAGATACGCAGTATTTT
13	TRBV6-2/TRBV6-3	TRBJ2-2	many	.	CASSYSLGGELFF	TGTGCCAGCAGTTACTCGCTTGGCGGGGAGCTGTTTTTT
17	TRBV12-3/TRBV12-4	TRBJ2-1	many	.	CASTQFIQRVVDNEQFF	TGTGCCAGCACCCAGTTTATTCAGCGGGTGGTGGACAATGAGCAGTTCTTC
13	TRBV15	TRBJ1-1	few	TRBD1	CATWGQGGATAFF	TGTGCCACCTGGGGACAGGGGGGAGCTACAGCTTTCTTT
13	TRBV3-1	TRBJ2-7	many	.	CASSPRRDYEQYF	TGTGCCAGCAGCCCTCGAAGGGATTACGAGCAGTACTTC
16	TRBV2	TRBJ1-4	many	TRBD1	CASKTGQGRINEKLFF	TGTGCCAGCAAGACGGGACAGGGGCGGATTAACGAAAAACTGTTTTTT
17	TRBV4-1	TRBJ1-6	many	.	CASSQTATGSYNSPLHF	TGCGCCAGCAGCCAGACTGCCACAGGCTCGTATAATTCACCCCTCCACTTT
15	TRBV20-1	TRBJ2-1	.	.	CSASRHSDSYNEQFF	TGCAGTGCTTCCCGACACAGTGACTCCTACAATGAGCAGTTCTTC
21	TRBV10-1	TRBJ2-3	.	TRBD2	CASSELARETSGRASADTQYF	TGCGCCAGCAGTGAGTTAGCCAGGGAGACTAGCGGGAGGGCTTCCGCAGATACGCAGTATTTT
14	TRBV6-6	TRBJ2-3	many	.	CASSPGAATDTQYF	TGTGCCAGCAGTCCAGGGGCCGCCACAGATACGCAGTATTTT
14	TRBV2	TRBJ1-5	few	.	CASRKAGGVETQHF	TGTGCCAGCAGGAAAGCGGGAGGTGTGGAGACCCAGCATTTT
13	TRBV12-3/TRBV12-4	TRBJ2-3	many	TRBD2	CASSPGGSSTQYF	TGTGCCAGCAGTCCGGGGGGTAGTAGTACGCAGTATTTT
17	TRBV27	TRBJ2-1	few	TRBD2	CASSSGTSGRHYNEQFF	TGTGCCAGCAGTTCCGGGACTAGCGGGCGGCACTACAATGAGCAGTTCTTC
14	TRBV14	TRBJ2-5	.	.	CASSQEYTRETQYF	TGTGCCAGCAGCCAAGAATATACGCGGGAGACCCAGTACTTC
14	TRBV4-1	TRBJ2-2	many	.	CASSQGSWSGELFF	TGCGCCAGCAGCCAAGGAAGCTGGAGCGGGGAGCTGTTTTTT
16	TRBV10-1	TRBJ2-1	many	.	CASSGGSTGQLNEQFF	TGCGCCAGCAGTGGGGGGTCAACAGGACAACTCAATGAGCAGTTCTTC
13	TRBV27	TRBJ1-6	many	.	CASSLAYNSPLHF	TGTGCCAGCAGTTTGGCCTATAATTCACCCCTCCACTTT
15	TRBV6-6	TRBJ1-2	.	.	CATGPGRVTNCGYTF	TGTGCCACAGGCCCGGGTCGGGTAACTAACTGTGGCTACACCTTC
13	TRBV20-1	TRBJ1-2	many	.	CSAGGPLGGGYTF	TGCAGTGCTGGTGGGCCCCTCGGAGGAGGCTACACCTTC